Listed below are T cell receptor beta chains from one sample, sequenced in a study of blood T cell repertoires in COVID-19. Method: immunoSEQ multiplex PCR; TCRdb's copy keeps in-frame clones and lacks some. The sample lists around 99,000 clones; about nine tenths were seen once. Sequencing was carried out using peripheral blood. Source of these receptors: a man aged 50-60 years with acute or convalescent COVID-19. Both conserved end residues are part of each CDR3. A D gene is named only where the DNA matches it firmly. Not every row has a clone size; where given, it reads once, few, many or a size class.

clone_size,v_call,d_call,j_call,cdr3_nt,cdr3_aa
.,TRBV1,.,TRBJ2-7,TGCACCAGCAGCCCACGCCGGGACAGGGGGCCCCACGAGCAGTACTTC,CTSSPRRDRGPHEQYF
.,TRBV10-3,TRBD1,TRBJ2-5,TGTGCCATCAGTGAGCGAGGGACAGGGGAAGAGACCCAGTACTTC,CAISERGTGEETQYF
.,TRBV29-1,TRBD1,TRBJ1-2,TGCAGCGTGACAGGGGGCGCCGGCTATGGCTACACCTTC,CSVTGGAGYGYTF
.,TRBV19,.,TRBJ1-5,TGTGCCAGTAGTATAGTTAGGCCGGGGCCCCAGCATTTT,CASSIVRPGPQHF
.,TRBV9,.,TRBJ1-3,TGTGCCAGCAGCTTTGGGACTTCCCCGGCATCATATTTT,CASSFGTSPASYF
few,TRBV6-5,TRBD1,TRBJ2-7,TGTGCCAGCAGTTACTCCCTCCGGGACAGGGTGTACGAGCAGTACTTC,CASSYSLRDRVYEQYF
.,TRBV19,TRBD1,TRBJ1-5,TGTGCCAGTAGGGACCTACAGGGGGAGATCTATCAGCCCCAGCATTTT,CASRDLQGEIYQPQHF
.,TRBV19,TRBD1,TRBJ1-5,TGTGCCAGTAGTGTAACGGGACAGGGGGAGAATCAGCCCCAGCATTTT,CASSVTGQGENQPQHF
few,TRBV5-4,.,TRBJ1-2,TGTGCCAGCAGCTTGGACACAATGTATGACAGTAACTATGGCTACACCTTC,CASSLDTMYDSNYGYTF
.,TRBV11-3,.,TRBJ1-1,TGTGCCAGTCAACCGTCAGGGGCCACTGAAGCTTTCTTT,CASQPSGATEAFF
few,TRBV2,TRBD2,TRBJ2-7,TGTGCCAGCAGTATCAAGGGACTAGCGAGCGAGCAGTACTTC,CASSIKGLASEQYF
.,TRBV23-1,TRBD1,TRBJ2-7,TGCGCCAGCAGTCAGAGCGCAGGGGGTTCCTACGAGCAGTACTTC,CASSQSAGGSYEQYF
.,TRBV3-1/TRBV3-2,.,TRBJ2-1,TGTGCCAGCAGCCAAGATCTTGAGAGGAGCAATGAGCAGTTCTTC,CASSQDLERSNEQFF
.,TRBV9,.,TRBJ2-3,TGTGCCAGCAGCGCCGAATATGGCCGAGGTACGCAGTATTTT,CASSAEYGRGTQYF
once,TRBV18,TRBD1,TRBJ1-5,TGTGCCAGCTCAGGAGACAGGGATCAGCCCCAGCATTTT,CASSGDRDQPQHF
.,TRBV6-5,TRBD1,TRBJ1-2,TGTGCCAGCAGATTCGGCGGGACAGTCTATGGCTACACCTTC,CASRFGGTVYGYTF
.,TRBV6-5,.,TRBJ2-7,TGTGCCAGCAGGAAAGTACTAGATGGGACCTACGAGCAGTACTTC,CASRKVLDGTYEQYF
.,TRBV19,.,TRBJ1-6,TGTGCCAGTAGTCCAAAACGGGGGGCGCGAAATTCACCCCTCCACTTT,CASSPKRGARNSPLHF
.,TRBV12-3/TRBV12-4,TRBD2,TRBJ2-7,TGTGCCAGCATAAGCGGGAGAGGCGAGCAGTACTTC,CASISGRGEQYF
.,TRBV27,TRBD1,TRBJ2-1,TGTGCCAGCAGTCGACAGGGGGCGTTATACAATGAGCAGTTCTTC,CASSRQGALYNEQFF
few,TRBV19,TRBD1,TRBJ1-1,TGTGCCAGTAGTAGGGGACAGGGACGCAGGGGTGAAGCTTTCTTT,CASSRGQGRRGEAFF
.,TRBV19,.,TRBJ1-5,TGTGCCAGTAGTACTGTGAGCAATCAGCCCCAGCATTTT,CASSTVSNQPQHF
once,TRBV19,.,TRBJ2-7,TGTGCCAGTGCCTTACAGGGAACCTACGAGCAGTACTTC,CASALQGTYEQYF
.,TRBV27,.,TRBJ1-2,TGTGCCAGCGGGGTATCCGTGGGGGACTACTATGGCTACACCTTC,CASGVSVGDYYGYTF
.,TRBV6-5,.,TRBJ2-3,TGTGCCAGCAGAAAATCGGCAGATACGCAGTATTTT,CASRKSADTQYF
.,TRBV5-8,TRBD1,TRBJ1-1,TGTGCCAGCAGCACCGGGACAGGAAGACAAGCTTTCTTT,CASSTGTGRQAFF
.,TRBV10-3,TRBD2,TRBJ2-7,TGTGCCATCAGTGAGTCGGGACTAGCGGGAGCCTACGAGCAGTACTTC,CAISESGLAGAYEQYF
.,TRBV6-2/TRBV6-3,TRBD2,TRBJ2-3,TGTGCCAGCAGTTACCGTCTACTCCTAGCGGGAGTGACAGATACGCAGTATTTT,CASSYRLLLAGVTDTQYF
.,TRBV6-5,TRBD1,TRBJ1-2,TGTGCCAGCAGTTACTCGAGGACAGGGGTTGGTGGCTACACCTTC,CASSYSRTGVGGYTF
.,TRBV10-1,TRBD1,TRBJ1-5,TGCGCCAGCAGTGGGCAGGGGGCGACCTATAGCAATCAGCCCCAGCATTTT,CASSGQGATYSNQPQHF
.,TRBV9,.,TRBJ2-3,TGTGCCAGCAGCCCCTCCACTAGCACAGATACGCAGTATTTT,CASSPSTSTDTQYF
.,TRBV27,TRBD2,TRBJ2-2,TGTGCCAGCAGTTCCCCGGGACTAGCGTGGGGCGGGGAGCTGTTTTTT,CASSSPGLAWGGELFF
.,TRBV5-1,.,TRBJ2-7,TGCGCCAGCAGCTTTAGGGTAGGAGGGATCGACGAGCAGTACTTC,CASSFRVGGIDEQYF
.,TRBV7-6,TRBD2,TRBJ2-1,TGTGCCAGCAGCCCCATATGGGCGGGAGGGCTCAATGAGCAGTTCTTC,CASSPIWAGGLNEQFF
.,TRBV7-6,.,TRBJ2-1,TGTGCCAGCAGCTTAGAGGCCCTAGGGGCGGGATTATACAATGAGCAGTTCTTC,CASSLEALGAGLYNEQFF
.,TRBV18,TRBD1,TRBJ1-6,TGTGCCAGCTTAGCCGGGACAGGGTACAATTCACCCCTCCACTTT,CASLAGTGYNSPLHF
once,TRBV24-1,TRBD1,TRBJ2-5,TGTGCCACCAGTGACGCGACAGGGGTAGAGACCCAGTACTTC,CATSDATGVETQYF
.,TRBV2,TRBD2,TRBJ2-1,TGTGCCAGCGTTTCTGGGACTACCTACAATGAGCAGTTCTTC,CASVSGTTYNEQFF